This TCR beta chain emerged from a study of blood T cell repertoires in COVID-19. About the research overall: Italy, Spain and the United States were the sources of the convalescent and acute COVID-19 samples. PBMCs, B-cell-depleted T cells, or T cells provided the cDNA or gDNA that made up the material.

Trimming stripped 3 bases from V and 3 bases from J, with 12 bases between. This CDR3 is 14 amino acids long. Germline V gives CDR1 MNHNS, CDR2 SASEGT. Original processing notes: Nucleated cell counts were estimated from reference gene primer amplification. Repertoires were generated with immunoSEQ multiplex PCR, while TCRdb's copy carries only in-frame clones and drops some. V, J and clone size were drawn from that table, and D and trimming were deduced from the DNA. Altogether 300,000 to 350,000 clones are present, about 85% being singletons, with the ten largest covering about 2.5%. The origin of this receptor is a man aged 18-30 years with active or convalescent COVID-19. Sequenced: peripheral blood. The chain carries TRBV6-1 and TRBJ2-7; D is unclear. The CDR3 loop is CASSDHTTIYEQYF. For the CDR3, the DNA is TGTGCCAGCAGTGATCACACAACGATCTACGAGCAGTACTTC.